This T cell receptor beta chain was found in a study of blood T cell repertoires in COVID-19. The CDR3 covers 17 residues. From germline, CDR1 is LNHNV and CDR2 YYDKDF (reference sequence). Trimming pared 0 bases from V and 0 bases from J, leaving 11 bases between. Sequencing used immunoSEQ multiplex PCR; TCRdb keeps in-frame clones, though not all of them. The sample contains approximately 220,000 clones, approximately 84% of which appear only once. Points on this clone: This specimen includes other DNA sequences encoding the same CDR3.

The source material was peripheral blood. The origin of this receptor is a man aged 50-60 years with acute or convalescent COVID-19. This sequence joins TRBV15 and TRBJ1-4; no firm D call. CDR3 nucleotide sequence: TGTGCCACCAGCAGAGATAGAGGCACCGCAACTAATGAAAAACTGTTTTTT. It codes for CATSRDRGTATNEKLFF.